This T cell receptor beta chain originates from a study of cytomegalovirus exposure and HLA in healthy donors. Across the whole study: Out of approximately 170 million T cells, an earlier analysis found more than 95 million unique TCR beta sequences in total.

Of note for this clone: Its antigen is not identified.

PCR used 60 Vbeta primers and 13 Jbeta primers. TCRdb keeps only in-frame clones here, not all; method: immunoSEQ multiplex PCR. The table has under 200,000 clones, approximately 86% seen once. CDR3 length: 16 residues. Germline V gives CDR1 SGHNT, CDR2 YYREEE (reference sequence). Trimming removed 4 bases from V and 2 bases from J; junction bases left unmatched: 4. Overall study findings and caveats: V- and J-gene trimming in TCR beta was tied to a missense DCLRE1C variant by an analysis performed later. An apparent linkage of common viral pathogens to several of the most significant clusters emerged in a later analysis.

This rearrangement joins TRBV5-4 to TRBJ2-3; TRBD2 aligns across 13 bases. This clonotype originated in a woman between 18 and 29 years old in good health and CMV-seronegative. The specimen was PBMCs. The CDR3 loop reads CASSSGLAGDTDTQYF. CDR3 nucleotide sequence: TGTGCCAGCAGCAGCGGACTAGCGGGGGACACAGATACGCAGTATTTT.